These 25 T cell receptor beta chains came from one sample sequenced in a study of CD8 T cells in ankylosing spondylitis. General observations from the study: Among TCR beta sequences, a motif of under ten highly homologous variants appeared characteristic of ankylosing spondylitis blood.

For these receptors, no antigen is known. TCRdb reprocessed the 5' RACE reads via MiXCR and lists one record per CDR3 protein. The sample lists under 950,000 distinct CDR3 sequences, 15% to 20% occurring once. Sequencing input: blood, either unsorted or a sorted T cell fraction (not recorded which). These receptors were collected from a male donor with ankylosing spondylitis.

The chain is built from TRBV27 and TRBJ1-1; D is unclear. CDR1 and CDR2 from the germline V gene are MNHEY and SMNVEV (reference sequence). The V gene lost 8 bases and the J gene lost 3 bases, with 7 bases spanning the gap. The CDR3 is 11 residues long. The CDR3 here is CASGSDTEAFF. The CDR3 nucleotides are TGTGCCAGCGGTTCGGACACTGAAGCTTTCTTT.

The gene calls are TRBV5-1 and TRBJ1-2, with a weak D call TRBD1 (6 bases). Trimming left V 3 bases short and J 8 bases short, with 17 bases between. Germline CDR1 SGHRS, CDR2 YFSETQ. The CDR3 contains 14 residues. CDR3 bases: TGCGCCAGCAGCTCCGACTGGGGGCCTGGAGGCTACACCTTC. Encoded protein: CASSSDWGPGGYTF.

This clonotype was counted a single time. CDR3 region: CASSQVPPRSGNTIYF. CDR3 in DNA: TGCGCCAGCAGCCAAGTGCCTCCGCGCTCTGGAAACACCATATATTTT. The rearrangement uses TRBV4-1 and TRBJ1-3; D uncertain. The CDR3 runs 16 residues. Trimming took 1 base from V and 0 from J, leaving 10 bases between them. The germline V gene encodes CDR1 MGHRA and CDR2 YSYEKL.

The V gene is TRBV5-1, the J gene TRBJ1-3; D remains ambiguous. Deletions cut 4 bases from V and 3 bases from J, with 11 bases between. This CDR3 is 14 amino acids long. Germline CDR1 reads SGHRS; CDR2 reads YFSETQ. CDR3 protein: CASSPADGGNTIYF. CDR3 bases: TGCGCCAGCAGCCCCGCGGACGGTGGAAACACCATATATTTT.

The chain recombines TRBV5-1 with TRBJ1-1; 7 bases line up with TRBD1. This CDR3 has 12 amino acids. Germline CDR1 reads SGHRS; CDR2 reads YFSETQ. The CDR3 spells CPRDRGGTEAFF. CDR3 coding DNA: TGCCCGCGGGACAGAGGAGGCACTGAAGCTTTCTTT.

The chain is built from TRBV29-1 and TRBJ2-7, with D maybe TRBD2 (6 bases). The CDR3 has 14 amino acids. CDR1 is SQVTM, CDR2 ANQGSEA, per germline. V was trimmed by 4 bases and J by 2 bases, leaving 15 bases between them. CDR3: CSVVSGHLAYEQYF. CDR3 bases: TGCAGCGTTGTAAGCGGGCACCTAGCCTACGAGCAGTACTTC.

The gene calls are TRBV6-1 and TRBJ1-6, with D uncertain. V lost 8 bases to trimming and J lost 10 bases, with 12 bases between them. The CDR3 spans 12 residues. Germline CDR1 reads MNHNS; CDR2 reads SASEGT. The CDR3 coding sequence is TGTGCCAGCTCAGACGGTAGCTCACCCCTCCACTTT. Protein sequence: CASSDGSSPLHF.

This clonotype was counted only a few times. This sequence joins TRBV10-3 and TRBJ1-1; tentatively, D is TRBD1 (5 bases). Trimming pared 7 bases from V and 11 bases from J, leaving 20 bases between. The CDR3 consists of 13 residues. Germline CDR1 reads ENHRY; CDR2 reads SYGVKD. The CDR3 nucleotides read TGTGCCATCATGCCTGGGACCCATCTGGGTGCTTTCTTT. The encoded protein is CAIMPGTHLGAFF.

This rearrangement joins TRBV7-3 to TRBJ2-1; 10 bases fit TRBD2. The CDR3 sequence is 14 residues long. J lost 12 bases, V lost 5 bases, and 10 bases had no gene match. Per the germline V gene, CDR1 is SGHTA and CDR2 is FQGTGA. CDR3 residues: CASSLAGEYSGQFF. CDR3 sequence (DNA): TGTGCCAGCAGCCTAGCGGGAGAGTATAGTGGGCAGTTCTTC.

This clonotype was seen repeatedly, ten times or more. V usage is TRBV7-2 and J usage is TRBJ2-4, with D uncertain. Germline V gene sequence: CDR1 SGHTA, CDR2 FQGNSA. V lost 2 bases to trimming and J lost 0 bases, with 5 bases between them. CDR3 length: 14 amino acids. CDR3 DNA sequence: TGTGCCAGCAGCTTAAGGCTAGCCAAAAACATTCAGTACTTC. Amino acids: CASSLRLAKNIQYF. Together with reference TRBV7-2 and TRBJ2-4, the CDR3 gives the full variable domain: GAGVSQSPSNKVTEKGKDVELRCDPISGHTALYWYRQSLGQGLEFLIYFQGNSAPDKSGLPSDRFSAERTGGSVSTLTIQRTQQEDSAVYLCASSLRLAKNIQYFGAGTRLSVL.

This chain connects TRBV4-1 to TRBJ2-7, with 9 bases identical to TRBD2. This CDR3 is built from 15 residues. The V segment lost 2 bases and the J segment 3 bases; nucleotides outside the gene matches: 5. The germline V gene encodes CDR1 MGHRA and CDR2 YSYEKL. The CDR3 DNA follows: TGCGCCAGCAGCCAATCTAGCGGGATCTACTACGAGCAGTACTTC. Encoded protein: CASSQSSGIYYEQYF.

V and J are TRBV14 and TRBJ2-5; the match to TRBD2 covers 7 bases. The CDR3 has 23 amino acids. CDR1 is SGHDN and CDR2 is FVKESK in the germline V gene. The J segment lost 3 bases and the V segment lost 4 bases, leaving 32 bases of the junction unmatched. The CDR3 protein is CASSLLEGLIGSWSGSFKETQYF. CDR3 sequence (DNA): TGTGCCAGCAGCCTACTGGAGGGACTAATTGGGAGCTGGAGCGGGTCCTTTAAAGAGACCCAGTACTTC. Together with reference TRBV14 and TRBJ2-5, the CDR3 gives the full variable domain: EAGVTQFPSHSVIEKGQTVTLRCDPISGHDNLYWYRRVMGKEIKFLLHFVKESKQDESGMPNNRFLAERTGGTYSTLKVQPAELEDSGVYFCASSLLEGLIGSWSGSFKETQYFGPGTRLLVL.

The chain recombines TRBV27 with TRBJ1-2, with TRBD1 as a possible D gene (6 bases). The germline V gene encodes CDR1 MNHEY and CDR2 SMNVEV (reference sequence). CDR3 size: 18 residues. V lost 4 bases, J lost 8 bases, and 29 bases lay in between. The CDR3 DNA is TGTGCCAGCAGTTCATCGGGACCGTGGGGCGAGGGGGTCGAAGGCTACACCTTC. This translates into CASSSSGPWGEGVEGYTF.

This clonotype was recorded at least ten times. This chain joins TRBV7-2 and TRBJ2-5; D could derive from TRBD1 or TRBD2 (5 bases each). V lost 6 bases and J 4 bases, leaving 12 bases between the germline ends. Germline assignment: CDR1 SGHTA and CDR2 FQGNSA. The CDR3 runs 13 residues. CDR3 sequence: CASSFSGRETQYF. In DNA, the CDR3 is TGTGCCAGCAGTTTCTCAGGGAGAGAGACCCAGTACTTC.

There are a few counts of this clonotype. The chain couples TRBV20-1 to TRBJ2-7; 9 bases are shared with TRBD2. CDR3 length equals 15 residues. The junction had 10 bases not matched to a gene; V was cut back by 2 bases and J by 5 bases. CDR1 is DFQATT and CDR2 is SNEGSKA in the germline V gene (reference sequence). CDR3 in amino acids: CSARRYSGSSHEQYF. The DNA of the CDR3 is TGCAGTGCTAGACGTTATAGCGGGAGTTCCCACGAGCAGTACTTC.

The chain has TRBV6-5 and TRBJ2-3; 12 nucleotides line up with TRBD2. The V and J ends lost 0 bases and 2 bases, in that order; junction bases with no gene match: 3. The CDR3 totals 17 residues. Germline CDR1 MNHEY, CDR2 SVGAGI. The CDR3, as DNA: TGTGCCAGCAGTTACTCGACTAGCGGGAGAAACACAGATACGCAGTATTTT. Its protein is CASSYSTSGRNTDTQYF.

This clonotype was picked up a small number of times. The genes are TRBV20-1 and TRBJ2-1; TRBD1 aligns across 7 bases. Germline assignment: CDR1 DFQATT and CDR2 SNEGSKA (reference sequence). V was pared by 0 bases and J by 2 bases, with 4 bases of the junction left unmatched. The CDR3 consists of 15 residues. CDR3: CSAREVGTAYNEQFF. The CDR3 nucleotides are TGCAGTGCTAGAGAAGTGGGGACAGCCTACAATGAGCAGTTCTTC.

This clonotype was detected a few times. V and J are TRBV3-1 and TRBJ2-7; a possible D gene is TRBD2 (6 bases). The V end was cut by 0 bases, the J end by 0 bases, with 6 bases between. The CDR3 extends over 14 amino acids. The V gene's germline CDR1 is LGHDT and CDR2 YNNKEL (reference sequence). This chain's CDR3 is CASSQETSSYEQYF. The CDR3 coding sequence is TGTGCCAGCAGCCAAGAGACTAGCTCCTACGAGCAGTACTTC.

This clonotype was counted at least ten times. The V gene is TRBV12-3 or TRBV12-4, the J gene TRBJ1-5; unclear D gene. V was pared by 2 bases and J by 2 bases, with 7 bases between. The length of the CDR3 is 14 residues. The CDR3 spells CASSLTGGNQPQHF. Written as DNA, the CDR3 is TGTGCCAGCAGTTTAACCGGGGGCAATCAGCCCCAGCATTTT.

This clonotype showed up just a few times. This rearrangement joins TRBV24-1 to TRBJ1-5; maybe TRBD1 (5 bases). CDR1 and CDR2 (germline): KGHDR, SFDVKD. V was trimmed by 4 bases and J by 3 bases, leaving 15 bases between them. This CDR3 is built from 16 residues. The CDR3 loop reads CATSEAGPGYNQPQHF. The CDR3 DNA follows: TGTGCCACCAGTGAGGCGGGACCTGGGTACAATCAGCCCCAGCATTTT.

The gene calls are TRBV29-1 and TRBJ1-2; D perhaps matches TRBD1 (5 bases). The V and J ends lost 4 bases and 6 bases respectively, with 18 bases between them. The CDR3 is made up of 14 amino acids. The germline V gene encodes CDR1 SQVTM and CDR2 ANQGSEA. CDR3 sequence (DNA): TGCAGCGTTGGAGACAGAACATTAACTAATGGCTACACCTTC. It specifies CSVGDRTLTNGYTF.

The chain employs TRBV5-1 and TRBJ2-3; D could derive from TRBD1 or TRBD2 (5 bases each). The CDR3 has 14 amino acids. Germline lookup yields CDR1 SGHRS and CDR2 YFSETQ. Trimming shortened V by 3 bases and J by 4 bases, and 12 bases separated the two germline ends. The CDR3, as DNA: TGCGCCAGCAGCTCCAGAGAGGGGTCAGATACGCAGTATTTT. It translates to CASSSREGSDTQYF.

This clonotype was observed a few times. This chain joins TRBV7-3 and TRBJ2-2; D is ambiguous. V was shortened by 4 bases and J by 7 bases, with 7 bases between the two germline ends. The CDR3 length is 12 residues. Germline lookup yields CDR1 SGHTA and CDR2 FQGTGA. CDR3 loop: CASSSPLGELFF. The CDR3 DNA reads TGTGCCAGCAGCTCCCCCCTCGGGGAGCTGTTTTTT.

This clonotype was seen many times. The chain uses TRBV29-1 and TRBJ2-3; D call uncertain. The CDR3 is made up of 14 amino acids. The V and J ends lost 7 bases and 0 bases respectively, with 14 bases between them. Germline V gene sequence: CDR1 SQVTM, CDR2 ANQGSEA. The CDR3, as DNA: TGCAGCGCCTCTTCACCTTATAGCACAGATACGCAGTATTTT. Amino acid sequence: CSASSPYSTDTQYF.

This clonotype was detected a few times. The CDR3 loop reads CASSLVAGGPEKTQYF. The CDR3 DNA follows: TGCGCCAGCAGCTTGGTAGCGGGAGGGCCCGAGAAGACCCAGTACTTC. This sequence joins TRBV5-1 and TRBJ2-5; TRBD2 aligns across 11 bases. The CDR3 is made up of 16 amino acids. Trimming removed 0 bases from V and 6 bases from J; junction bases left unmatched: 7. Per the germline V gene, CDR1 is SGHRS and CDR2 is YFSETQ.